Shown below are 6 T cell receptor beta chains from a single sample sequenced in a study of tumor-infiltrating lymphocytes in primary liver carcinoma. Germline DNA was also extracted, and blood RNA was taken from unsorted whole blood. Total RNA amounting to roughly 480 ng was the source from which TCR beta cDNA was made with a constant-region primer. Researchers made the TCR beta libraries by running three nested multiplex PCR rounds with slightly modified ARM-PCR. A C-beta reverse primer and TRBV1-TRBV30 forward primers served in each of the first two PCR rounds, at 10 cycles apiece. TCRdb re-analysed the multiplex PCR reads in MiXCR, keeping a single row per CDR3 protein. The sample lists about 180,000 distinct CDR3 sequences, around 60% seen once, with roughly 76% in the top ten. The sample consisted of peripheral blood. These receptors came from a man aged 35-49 years with primary liver carcinoma and hepatitis B virus infection.

The rearrangement joins TRBV4-1 to TRBJ2-1; no definite D call. Trimming cost V 1 base and J 10 bases, with 14 bases left between them. This CDR3 has 14 amino acids. Germline CDR1 reads MGHRA; CDR2 reads YSYEKL. The CDR3 loop reads CASSQAWGLWEQFF. Here the CDR3 DNA reads TGCGCCAGCAGCCAAGCTTGGGGATTATGGGAGCAGTTCTTC.

This chain links TRBV28 with TRBJ2-5; D gene ambiguous. The V end was cut by 2 bases, the J end by 7 bases, with 5 bases between. This CDR3 comprises 11 residues. The germline V gene encodes CDR1 MDHEN and CDR2 SYDVKM. The CDR3 here is CASSLKLTQYF. The CDR3 bases are TGTGCCAGCAGTTTAAAGCTGACCCAGTACTTC. Looking up the rest from reference TRBV28 and TRBJ2-5 gives the full variable domain: DVKVTQSSRYLVKRTGEKVFLECVQDMDHENMFWYRQDPGLGLRLIYFSYDVKMKEKGDIPEGYSVSREKKERFSLILESASTNQTSMYLCASSLKLTQYFGPGTRLLVL.

Comment on this clonotype: This could be a read error, since a much larger clone is one nucleotide away. The chain carries TRBV11-2 and TRBJ2-2; D is unclear. Trimming removed 8 bases at V and 9 bases at J, with 10 bases between. Germline CDR1 reads SGHAT; CDR2 reads FQNNGV. This CDR3 spans 11 amino acids. Here the CDR3 reads CASARPRELFF. The DNA for the CDR3 is TGTGCCAGCGCCCGGCCCAGGGAGCTGTTTTTT.

This rearrangement joins TRBV28 to TRBJ2-7; the D call may be TRBD1 or TRBD2 (5 bases each). CDR1 is MDHEN, CDR2 SYDVKM, per germline. CDR3 length: 17 amino acids. V was trimmed by 3 bases and J by 2 bases, leaving 20 bases between them. CDR3 amino acids: CASSFFFYGAATYEQYF. The CDR3 DNA is TGTGCCAGCAGTTTTTTTTTTTACGGGGCAGCAACCTACGAGCAGTACTTC.

As concerns this clonotype: A much larger clone lies one base from this, so it may be a read error. This chain uses TRBV29-1 with TRBJ2-5, with D possibly TRBD2 on 6 matching bases. This CDR3 is 12 amino acids long. Germline V gives CDR1 SQVTM, CDR2 ANQGSEA. V dropped 6 bases and J dropped 5 bases, with 13 bases sitting between them. CDR3 DNA: TGCAGCGTGATTGGGGGGACCGAGACCCAGTACTTC. This translates into CSVIGGTETQYF.

V gene TRBV10-3 combines with J gene TRBJ2-7; D uncertain. The germline CDR1 and CDR2 sequences are ENHRY and SYGVKD. The V end was cut by 4 bases, the J end by 1 base, with 8 bases between. This CDR3 has 13 amino acids. The CDR3 loop is CAISVQNSYEQYF. The CDR3 DNA follows: TGTGCCATCAGTGTGCAGAATTCCTACGAGCAGTACTTC.